The rows below give T cell receptor beta chains drawn from one sample of a study of T cells after yellow fever vaccination. TCRdb used MiXCR to reprocess the 5' RACE reads, holding one entry per CDR3 protein. This sample has about 130,000 distinct CDR3 sequences, with 8% to 10% found just once. Sequenced here: CD8+ T cells sorted from PBMCs, sampled on the day of the yellow fever booster vaccination. Receptors originate from a man aged 18 to 29 who received the YFV17D yellow fever vaccine. CDR3s include the opening cysteine and the closing phenylalanine or tryptophan. The D gene is left open where the match is weak. Size tells how often a clone was seen (once, few, many) or the class of an expanded clone, and some rows leave it out.

d_gene	abundance	v_gene	j_gene	len	CDR3nt	CDR3aa
NA	NA	TRBV5-4	TRBJ2-2	13	TGTGCCAGCAGCTTTTGGGGGACCGGGGAGCTGTTTTTT	CASSFWGTGELFF
NA	many	TRBV5-1	TRBJ2-1	12	TGCGCCAGCGGACCCATGGGGGATGAGCAGTTCTTC	CASGPMGDEQFF
NA	NA	TRBV6-6	TRBJ1-5	16	TGTGCCAGCAGCTTCGAACCCCCAGGGGAAGGACAGCCCCAGCATTTT	CASSFEPPGEGQPQHF
TRBD1	few	TRBV15	TRBJ2-4	16	TGTGCCACCAGCAGAGATAGGGAGACAGGGAAAAACATTCAGTACTTC	CATSRDRETGKNIQYF
NA	NA	TRBV12-3/TRBV12-4	TRBJ2-1	16	TGTGCCAGCAGTTTTCCCCCCGGGCTTGTCCACAATGAGCAGTTCTTC	CASSFPPGLVHNEQFF
NA	NA	TRBV5-1	TRBJ2-1	14	TGCGCCAGCAGCAGTATCGGCGACGGTTTCGAGCAGTTCTTC	CASSSIGDGFEQFF
NA	NA	TRBV19	TRBJ1-5	13	TGTGCCAGTGGCCAGGGAGGGAGTCAGCCCCAGCATTTT	CASGQGGSQPQHF
NA	many	TRBV5-7	TRBJ1-6	14	TGTGCCAGCAGCCTCGACAGGAATAATTCACCCCTCCACTTT	CASSLDRNNSPLHF
TRBD1	NA	TRBV9	TRBJ2-7	15	TGTGCCAGCAGCGTGGGGGACAGGGTCTCCTACGAGCAGTACTTC	CASSVGDRVSYEQYF
NA	NA	TRBV27	TRBJ1-5	15	TGTGCCAGCAGTCCGCTACAGGGACTGGATCAGCCCCAGCATTTT	CASSPLQGLDQPQHF
TRBD1	few	TRBV4-3	TRBJ2-1	18	TGCGCCAGCAGCCAAGACAATGTTGGACAGGGGACCTACAATGAGCAGTTCTTC	CASSQDNVGQGTYNEQFF
NA	few	TRBV7-6	TRBJ1-1	15	TGTGCCAGCAGCCCGGGGGCAGACCGATACACTGAAGCTTTCTTT	CASSPGADRYTEAFF
NA	NA	TRBV7-3	TRBJ2-3	14	TGTGCCAGCAGCCCCAGACCAGATTTCGGTACGCAGTATTTT	CASSPRPDFGTQYF
NA	few	TRBV25-1	TRBJ2-1	12	TGTGCCAGCAGTGAGGGTACAGGGGAGCAGTTCTTC	CASSEGTGEQFF
NA	few	TRBV9	TRBJ2-5	11	TGTGCCAGCAGCGAAGGAGAGACCCAGTACTTC	CASSEGETQYF
NA	NA	TRBV7-2	TRBJ2-2	15	TGTGCCAGCAGCTTACCGTGGCCGGACACCGGGGAGCTGTTTTTT	CASSLPWPDTGELFF
NA	few	TRBV5-1	TRBJ2-6	14	TGCGCCAGCAGCTTCGGCTCTGGGGCCAACGTCCTGACTTTC	CASSFGSGANVLTF
NA	NA	TRBV5-1	TRBJ2-1	15	TGCGCCAGCAGCTTTACGGTATCGGTTTACAATGAGCAGTTCTTC	CASSFTVSVYNEQFF
NA	many	TRBV15	TRBJ2-7	13	TGTGCCACCAGTCCTGGTACGGCCTACGAGCAGTACTTC	CATSPGTAYEQYF
NA	few	TRBV6-5	TRBJ1-4	15	TGTGCCAGCAGTACACCCGGAGGTGAGGGCCAAAAACTGTTTTTT	CASSTPGGEGQKLFF
TRBD1	few	TRBV5-4	TRBJ2-5	17	TGTGCCAGCAGCTTTGAAGCCGGGACAGGGGGGGAAGAGACCCAGTACTTC	CASSFEAGTGGEETQYF
NA	many	TRBV4-3	TRBJ1-1	13	TGCGCCAGCAGCCAAGATGGGGCAGGCCGGGCTTTCTTT	CASSQDGAGRAFF
NA	few	TRBV9	TRBJ1-5	15	TGTGCCAGCAGCGTAGGGGGGGGCGCGAGTCAGCCCCAGCATTTT	CASSVGGGASQPQHF
TRBD1	few	TRBV5-6	TRBJ2-1	14	TGTGCCAGCAGCTTGAGGGACAGGGCCGAACGAGACGGCTTC	CASSLRDRAERDGF
NA	NA	TRBV2	TRBJ2-5	12	TGTGCCAGCATACCCTGGCAAGAGACCCAGTACTTC	CASIPWQETQYF
TRBD1	NA	TRBV4-1	TRBJ1-5	17	TGCGCCAGCAGCCAAGATGGAGGGGGCTATAGCAATCAGCCCCAGCATTTT	CASSQDGGGYSNQPQHF
NA	NA	TRBV27	TRBJ2-1	16	TGTGCCAGCCGCCCGGGATTATTCGGGGTTGACAATGAGCAGTTCTTC	CASRPGLFGVDNEQFF
NA	NA	TRBV4-1	TRBJ2-3	17	TGCGCCAGCAGCCAAGATTCACCAGGCTCTAGCACAGATACGCAGTATTTT	CASSQDSPGSSTDTQYF
NA	NA	TRBV6-6	TRBJ2-2	15	TGTGCCAGCAGCCCAACCACAGACAGCACCGGGGAGCTGTTTTTT	CASSPTTDSTGELFF
NA	few	TRBV4-2	TRBJ1-4	11	TGTGCCAGCAGCCAGGGGAAAGAACTGTTTTTT	CASSQGKELFF
NA	few	TRBV27	TRBJ2-2	14	TGTGCCAGCAGCCATGAAGCGGCTGGCGGGGAGCTGTTTTTT	CASSHEAAGGELFF
NA	few	TRBV12-3/TRBV12-4	TRBJ1-1	14	TGTGCCAGCAGTTTAGCGGGTGGGGTCACTGAAGCTTTCTTT	CASSLAGGVTEAFF
NA	NA	TRBV29-1	TRBJ1-4	13	TGCAGCGTCGTGACAGCGACGAGGGGAAAACTGTTTTTT	CSVVTATRGKLFF
TRBD1	many	TRBV24-1	TRBJ2-1	15	TGTGCCACCAGAACCGGGACAGGGGCCAACAATGAGCAGTTCTTC	CATRTGTGANNEQFF
TRBD1	NA	TRBV7-8	TRBJ2-1	15	TGTGCCAGCAGAAAAGACAGGGGGCCTTACAATGAGCAGTTCTTC	CASRKDRGPYNEQFF
NA	few	TRBV7-9	TRBJ2-3	18	TGTGCCAGCAGCCGACTGGCGGGGCGGGGTGCTAATAAAGGTACGCAGTATTTT	CASSRLAGRGANKGTQYF
NA	few	TRBV27	TRBJ1-6	14	TGTGCCAGCAATTCCGTAGGGGTGAAATCACCCCTCCACTTT	CASNSVGVKSPLHF
NA	NA	TRBV4-1	TRBJ2-5	15	TGCGCCAGCAGCCAAGTCTCGGGGGTAGACGAGACCCAGTACTTC	CASSQVSGVDETQYF
NA	many	TRBV6-2/TRBV6-3	TRBJ1-1	14	TGTGCCAGCAGTACGGGCAGGGAGCACACTGAAGCTTTCTTT	CASSTGREHTEAFF
TRBD1	NA	TRBV5-1	TRBJ2-1	14	TGCGCCAGCAGCTTGGGGGACAGGTCTAATGAGCAGTTCTTC	CASSLGDRSNEQFF
NA	few	TRBV4-1	TRBJ1-6	12	TGCGCCAGCAGCGCCGGGAGGTCACCCCTCCACTTT	CASSAGRSPLHF
TRBD2	NA	TRBV20-1	TRBJ2-1	15	TGCAGTGCTAGAGCCGGGGGGGACCCCTACAATGAGCAGTTCTTC	CSARAGGDPYNEQFF
TRBD2	NA	TRBV7-9	TRBJ2-1	16	TGTGCCAGCAGCTTAGCGTACTCTAGCGGGGGGAATGAGCAGTTCTTC	CASSLAYSSGGNEQFF
NA	few	TRBV4-3	TRBJ1-3	13	TGCGCCAGCAGCCAAGATCAGGGACACACCATATATTTT	CASSQDQGHTIYF
TRBD1	few	TRBV4-1	TRBJ2-1	17	TGCGCCAGCAGCCTGAAGACAGGGGGGGTTTCCTACAATGAGCAGTTCTTC	CASSLKTGGVSYNEQFF
TRBD1	few	TRBV27	TRBJ1-1	19	TGTGCCAGCATTCTTGGGGGGGACAGGGGCTACCTTATGAACACTGAAGCTTTCTTT	CASILGGDRGYLMNTEAFF
NA	few	TRBV18	TRBJ2-2	18	TGTGCCAGCTCACCAGAGGGGGAGTCCTACGTTGGGTCCGGGGAGCTGTTTTTT	CASSPEGESYVGSGELFF
TRBD1	many	TRBV6-6	TRBJ1-3	17	TGTGCCAGCAGTTACTCGTACAGGGGGAGCTCTGGAAACACCATATATTTT	CASSYSYRGSSGNTIYF
TRBD2	NA	TRBV6-4	TRBJ2-1	14	TGTGCCAGCAGGACTAGCGGGGGTGTGAATGAGCAGTTCTTC	CASRTSGGVNEQFF
TRBD2	NA	TRBV7-2	TRBJ2-3	14	TGTGCCAGCAGCTACTTCCCGGGGGGTTATACGCAGTATTTT	CASSYFPGGYTQYF
NA	few	TRBV10-3	TRBJ2-1	13	TGTGCCACCAGGGGGGATACCTACAATGAGCAGTTCTTC	CATRGDTYNEQFF
NA	few	TRBV7-8	TRBJ1-2	15	TGTGCCAGCAGCTTAGCAGCAGGCCCCGGAGGTGGCTACACCTTC	CASSLAAGPGGGYTF
NA	few	TRBV10-3	TRBJ2-5	15	TGTGCCATCAGTGAGTCGGTTGGACTACAAGAGACCCAGTACTTC	CAISESVGLQETQYF
NA	NA	TRBV4-2	TRBJ2-3	16	TGTGCCAGCAGCCAAGATCCGGGGGGCGCGAGAGATACGCAGTATTTT	CASSQDPGGARDTQYF
NA	few	TRBV27	TRBJ1-1	13	TGTGCCAGCAGTTTAGGGCTTGACACTGAAGCTTTCTTT	CASSLGLDTEAFF
NA	NA	TRBV5-1	TRBJ2-3	15	TGCGCCAGCAGCCCGTACAGGGAAATCCCAGATACGCAGTATTTT	CASSPYREIPDTQYF
NA	few	TRBV11-2	TRBJ2-1	14	TGTGCCAGCAGGGAGTCAGGGAGGATCTATGAGCAGTTCTTC	CASRESGRIYEQFF
NA	few	TRBV5-6	TRBJ2-2	14	TGTGCCAGCAGCTTGGCCGGAGGGTCCGGGGAGCTGTTTTTT	CASSLAGGSGELFF
TRBD1	NA	TRBV7-9	TRBJ2-1	15	TGTGCCAGCAGCTTCGACAGGGGGCCGTACAATGAGCAGTTCTTC	CASSFDRGPYNEQFF